Listed below are T cell receptor beta chains from one sample, sequenced in a study of cytomegalovirus exposure and HLA in healthy donors. Data came from immunoSEQ multiplex PCR; TCRdb stores just in-frame clones and leaves some out. In all, the sample yields more than 140,000 clones. Material: PBMCs. Every receptor here comes from a woman younger than 30 in good health and CMV-seronegative. Each CDR3 is given without its conserved first and last residue.

v_gene,CDR3aa
TRBV30,AWNDERESEQF
TRBV28,ASSSTGETGELF
TRBV15,ATSGRALPHSGNTIY
TRBV27,ASSLSLYNEQF
TRBV7-3,ASSLQPQGAKSGELF
TRBV6-1,ASTSGGAVSYEQY
TRBV30,AWSVGLGVNTEAF
TRBV6-4,ASSESATNTDTQY
TRBV25-1,ASSARLAADTQY
TRBV19,ASSRQINYGYT
TRBV6-5,ASSTTGVSNQPQH
TRBV7-6,ASSPQGAQETQY
TRBV27,ASSSDKYTDTQY
TRBV6-1,ASSDMVGGWVDTQY
TRBV18,ASSPPLRTGGNEQF
TRBV7-2,ASSLGRGNYGYT
TRBV6-5,ASMKTGGVTEAF
TRBV6-1,ASSEQPGNTEAF
TRBV2,ASSLDRGVDTGELF
TRBV11-3,ASSPTSEPQF
TRBV15,ATSSRSGTGSYEQY
TRBV11-1,ASSLRLAGETQY
TRBV7-2,ASTREAGDRSPLH
TRBV25-1,ASSDPGWETQY
TRBV4-1,ASSQDRMVTYNEQF
TRBV10-3,AISDRESDTQY
TRBV11-3,ASSLSLRQGASNEQF
TRBV4-1,ASSPGANGNTIY
TRBV19,ASSITGGGNYGYT
TRBV6-5,ASSSRVEQF
TRBV9,ASSVRPGQETQY
TRBV2,ASSVQAEAF
TRBV4-2,ASSPGQFVGRTDTQY
TRBV2,ASSAGTGGRETQY
TRBV5-6,ASSPAGYPEAF
TRBV10-3,AISEGAGRY
TRBV19,ASSTPGGVERAGYT
TRBV4-1,ASSQFMGGRTEAF
TRBV6-6,ASSYRPSGNTQY
TRBV6-4,ASSDFGYRGTDTQY
TRBV19,ASSNPRDSPLH
TRBV5-1,ASSLDRVNTGELF
TRBV7-9,ASSLRPQGGAEAF
TRBV5-4,ASSSTQGGYGYT